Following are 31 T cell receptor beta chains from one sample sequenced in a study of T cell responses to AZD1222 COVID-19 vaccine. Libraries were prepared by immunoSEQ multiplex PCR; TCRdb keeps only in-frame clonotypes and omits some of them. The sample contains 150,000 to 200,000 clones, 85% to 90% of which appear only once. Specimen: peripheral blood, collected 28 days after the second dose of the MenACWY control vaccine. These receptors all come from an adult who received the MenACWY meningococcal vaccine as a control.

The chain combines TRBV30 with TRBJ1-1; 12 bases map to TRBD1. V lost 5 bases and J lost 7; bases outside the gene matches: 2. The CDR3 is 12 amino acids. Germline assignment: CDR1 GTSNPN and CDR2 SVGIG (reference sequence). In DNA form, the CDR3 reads TGTGCCTGGGGGACAGGGGGCGGTGAAGCTTTCTTT. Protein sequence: CAWGTGGGEAFF.

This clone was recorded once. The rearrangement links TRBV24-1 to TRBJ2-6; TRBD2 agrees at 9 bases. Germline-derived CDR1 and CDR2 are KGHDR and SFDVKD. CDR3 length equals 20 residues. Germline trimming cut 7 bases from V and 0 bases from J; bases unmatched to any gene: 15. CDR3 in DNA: TGTGCCACCAGGGAGGGATCTAGCGGGGAGGGCCTCTCTGGGGCCAACGTCCTGACTTTC. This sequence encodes CATREGSSGEGLSGANVLTF.

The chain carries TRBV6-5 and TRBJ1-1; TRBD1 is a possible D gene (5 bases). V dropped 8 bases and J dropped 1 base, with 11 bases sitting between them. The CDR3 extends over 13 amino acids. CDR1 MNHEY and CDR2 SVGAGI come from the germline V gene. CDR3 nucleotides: TGTGCCAGCCAGGGACGGAAGAACACTGAAGCTTTCTTT. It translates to CASQGRKNTEAFF.

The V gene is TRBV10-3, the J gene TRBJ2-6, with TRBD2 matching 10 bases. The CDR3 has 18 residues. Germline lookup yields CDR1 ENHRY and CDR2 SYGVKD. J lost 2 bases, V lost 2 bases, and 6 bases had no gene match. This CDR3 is CAISEKLAGSPGANVLTF. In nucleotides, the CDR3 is TGTGCCATCAGTGAGAAACTAGCGGGATCTCCTGGGGCCAACGTCCTGACTTTC.

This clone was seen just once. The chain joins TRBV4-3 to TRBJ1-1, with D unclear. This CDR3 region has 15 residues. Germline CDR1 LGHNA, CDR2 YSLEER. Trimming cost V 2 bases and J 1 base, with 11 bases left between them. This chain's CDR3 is CASSQQLTENTEAFF. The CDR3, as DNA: TGCGCCAGCAGCCAACAGCTAACCGAGAACACTGAAGCTTTCTTT.

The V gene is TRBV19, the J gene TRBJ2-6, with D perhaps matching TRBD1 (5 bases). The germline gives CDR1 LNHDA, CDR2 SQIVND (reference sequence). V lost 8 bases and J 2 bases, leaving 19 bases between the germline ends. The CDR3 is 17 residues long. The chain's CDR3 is CASGPGPHTTGANVLTF. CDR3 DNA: TGTGCCAGTGGGCCAGGGCCTCATACTACTGGGGCCAACGTCCTGACTTTC.

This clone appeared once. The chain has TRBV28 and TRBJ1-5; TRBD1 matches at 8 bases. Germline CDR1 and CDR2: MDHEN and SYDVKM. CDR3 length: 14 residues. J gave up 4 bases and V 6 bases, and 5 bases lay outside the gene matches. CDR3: CASRDRVRNQPQHF. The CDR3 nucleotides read TGTGCCAGCAGGGACAGGGTTAGAAATCAGCCCCAGCATTTT. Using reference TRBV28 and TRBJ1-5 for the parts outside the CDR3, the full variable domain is DVKVTQSSRYLVKRTGEKVFLECVQDMDHENMFWYRQDPGLGLRLIYFSYDVKMKEKGDIPEGYSVSREKKERFSLILESASTNQTSMYLCASRDRVRNQPQHFGDGTRLSIL.

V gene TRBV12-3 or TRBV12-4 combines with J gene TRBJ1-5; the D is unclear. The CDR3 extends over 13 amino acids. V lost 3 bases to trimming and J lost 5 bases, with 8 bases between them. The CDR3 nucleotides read TGTGCCAGCAGTTTCCGGGGATATCAGCCCCAGCATTTT. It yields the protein CASSFRGYQPQHF.

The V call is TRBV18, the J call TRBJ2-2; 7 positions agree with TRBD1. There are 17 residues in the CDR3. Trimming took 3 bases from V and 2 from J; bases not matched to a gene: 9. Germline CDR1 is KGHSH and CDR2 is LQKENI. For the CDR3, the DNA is TGTGCCAGCTCACCTCTGACAGGGATGGAAAACACCGGGGAGCTGTTTTTT. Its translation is CASSPLTGMENTGELFF.

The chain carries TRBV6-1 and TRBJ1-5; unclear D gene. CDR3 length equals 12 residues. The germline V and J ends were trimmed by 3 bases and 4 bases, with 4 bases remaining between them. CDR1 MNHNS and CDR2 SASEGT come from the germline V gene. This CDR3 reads CASSDRNQPQHF. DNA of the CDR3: TGTGCCAGCAGTGACAGGAATCAGCCCCAGCATTTT.

CDR3 in DNA: TGTGCCACCAGCAGAGAGACCACCTACGAGCAGTACTTC. Translated: CATSRETTYEQYF. This chain connects TRBV15 to TRBJ2-7, with D unclear. V dropped 0 bases and J dropped 2 bases, with 5 bases sitting between them. From germline, CDR1 is LNHNV and CDR2 YYDKDF (reference sequence). The CDR3 length is 13 residues.

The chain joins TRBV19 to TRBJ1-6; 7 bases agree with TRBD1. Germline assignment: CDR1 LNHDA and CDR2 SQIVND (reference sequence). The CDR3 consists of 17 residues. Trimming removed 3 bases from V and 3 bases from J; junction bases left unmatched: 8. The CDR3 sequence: CASSMMDGTVYNSPLHF. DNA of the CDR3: TGTGCCAGTAGTATGATGGACGGGACAGTCTATAATTCACCCCTCCACTTT.

The CDR3 DNA reads TGTGCCAGCAGTTCTCCTCGCTCCTACAATGAGCAGTTCTTC. Protein product: CASSSPRSYNEQFF. The chain couples TRBV6-5 to TRBJ2-1, with D uncertain. Deletions cut 4 bases from V and 0 bases from J, with 7 bases between. The CDR3 totals 14 residues. CDR1 is MNHEY and CDR2 is SVGAGI in the germline V gene.

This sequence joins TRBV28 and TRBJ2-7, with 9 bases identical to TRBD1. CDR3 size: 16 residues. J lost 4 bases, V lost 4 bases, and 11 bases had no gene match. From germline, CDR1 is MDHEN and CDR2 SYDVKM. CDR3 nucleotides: TGTGCCAGCAGTTCCCCAATAGGACAGGGGAGGTACGAGCAGTACTTC. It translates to CASSSPIGQGRYEQYF. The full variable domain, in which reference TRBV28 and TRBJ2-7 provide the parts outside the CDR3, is DVKVTQSSRYLVKRTGEKVFLECVQDMDHENMFWYRQDPGLGLRLIYFSYDVKMKEKGDIPEGYSVSREKKERFSLILESASTNQTSMYLCASSSPIGQGRYEQYFGPGTRLTVT.

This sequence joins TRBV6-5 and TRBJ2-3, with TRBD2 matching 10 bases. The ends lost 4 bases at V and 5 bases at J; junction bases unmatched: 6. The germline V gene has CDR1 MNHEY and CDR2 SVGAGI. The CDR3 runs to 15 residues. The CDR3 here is CASSSNLAGVDTQYF. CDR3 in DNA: TGTGCCAGCAGTTCTAACCTAGCGGGAGTAGATACGCAGTATTTT.

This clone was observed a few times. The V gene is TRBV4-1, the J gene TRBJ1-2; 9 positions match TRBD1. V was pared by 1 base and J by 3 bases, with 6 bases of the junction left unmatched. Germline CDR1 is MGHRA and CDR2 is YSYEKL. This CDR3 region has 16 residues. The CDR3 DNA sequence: TGCGCCAGCAGCCAAGGGGACAGGGAGTTTGACTATGGCTACACCTTC. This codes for CASSQGDREFDYGYTF.

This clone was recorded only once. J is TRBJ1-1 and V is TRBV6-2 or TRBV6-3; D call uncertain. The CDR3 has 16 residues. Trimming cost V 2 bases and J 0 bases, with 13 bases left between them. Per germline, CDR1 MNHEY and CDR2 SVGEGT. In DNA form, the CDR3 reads TGTGCCAGCAGTTACGGGGTTGCAGGCTTGAACACTGAAGCTTTCTTT. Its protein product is CASSYGVAGLNTEAFF.

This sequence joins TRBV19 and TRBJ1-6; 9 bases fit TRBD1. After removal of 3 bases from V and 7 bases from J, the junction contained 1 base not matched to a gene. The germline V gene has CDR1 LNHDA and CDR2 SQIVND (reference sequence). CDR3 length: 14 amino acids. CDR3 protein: CASSMGTGNSPLHF. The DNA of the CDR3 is TGTGCCAGTAGTATGGGGACAGGGAATTCACCCCTCCACTTT.

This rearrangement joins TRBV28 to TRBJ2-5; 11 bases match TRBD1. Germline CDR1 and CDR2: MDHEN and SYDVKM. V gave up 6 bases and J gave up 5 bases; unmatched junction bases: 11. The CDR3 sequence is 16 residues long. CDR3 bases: TGTGCCAGCAGACCCAGGACAGGGGGCCTGGGGGAGACCCAGTACTTC. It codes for CASRPRTGGLGETQYF.

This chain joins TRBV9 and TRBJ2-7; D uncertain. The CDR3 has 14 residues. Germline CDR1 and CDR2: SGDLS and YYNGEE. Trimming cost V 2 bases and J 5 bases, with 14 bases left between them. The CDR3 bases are TGTGCCAGCAGCGTGACGATGAGTGGGCACGAGCAGTACTTC. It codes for CASSVTMSGHEQYF.

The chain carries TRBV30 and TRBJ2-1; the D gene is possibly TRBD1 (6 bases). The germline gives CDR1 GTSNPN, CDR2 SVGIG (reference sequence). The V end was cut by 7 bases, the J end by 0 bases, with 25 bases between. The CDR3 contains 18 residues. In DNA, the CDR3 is TGTGCCTTCATGGGACCCGAAGGCGGACAGAGCTCCTACAATGAGCAGTTCTTC. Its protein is CAFMGPEGGQSSYNEQFF.

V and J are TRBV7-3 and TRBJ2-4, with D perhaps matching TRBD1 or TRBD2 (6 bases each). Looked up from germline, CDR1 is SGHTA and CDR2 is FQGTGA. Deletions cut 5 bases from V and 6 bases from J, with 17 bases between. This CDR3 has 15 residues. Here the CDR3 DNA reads TGTGCCAGCAGCCCTACGGGTGGAGGGGGAAACATTCAGTACTTC. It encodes CASSPTGGGGNIQYF.

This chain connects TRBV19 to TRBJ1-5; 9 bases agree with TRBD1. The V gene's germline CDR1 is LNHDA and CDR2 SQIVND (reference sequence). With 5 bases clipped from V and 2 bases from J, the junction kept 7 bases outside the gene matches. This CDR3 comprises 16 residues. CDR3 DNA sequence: TGTGCCAGTAGTCCCCGGACAGGGGATCGCAATCAGCCCCAGCATTTT. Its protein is CASSPRTGDRNQPQHF.

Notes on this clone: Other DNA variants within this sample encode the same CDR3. CDR3 sequence reads: CASSQGTSGETQYF. In DNA form, the CDR3 reads TGTGCCAGCAGCCAAGGGACTAGCGGGGAGACCCAGTACTTC. The chain links TRBV3-1 (or the pseudogene TRBV3-2) to TRBJ2-5; TRBD2 aligns across 11 bases. V was clipped by 1 base and J by 5 bases; unmatched bases: 0. This CDR3 comprises 14 residues. Germline CDR1 is LGHDT and CDR2 is YNNKEL (reference sequence).

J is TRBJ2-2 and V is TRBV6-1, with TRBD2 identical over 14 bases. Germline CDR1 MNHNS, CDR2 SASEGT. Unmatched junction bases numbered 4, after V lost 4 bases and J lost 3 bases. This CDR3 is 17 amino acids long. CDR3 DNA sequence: TGTGCCAGCAGTGGACTAGCGGGAGGGCTTTACACCGGGGAGCTGTTTTTT. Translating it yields CASSGLAGGLYTGELFF.

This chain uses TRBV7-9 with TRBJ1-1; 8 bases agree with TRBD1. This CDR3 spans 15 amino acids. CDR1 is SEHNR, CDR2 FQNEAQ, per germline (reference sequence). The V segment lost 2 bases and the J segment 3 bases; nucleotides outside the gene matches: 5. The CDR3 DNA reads TGTGCCAGCAGCTTAATGCAGACAGGGGACACTGAAGCTTTCTTT. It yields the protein CASSLMQTGDTEAFF.

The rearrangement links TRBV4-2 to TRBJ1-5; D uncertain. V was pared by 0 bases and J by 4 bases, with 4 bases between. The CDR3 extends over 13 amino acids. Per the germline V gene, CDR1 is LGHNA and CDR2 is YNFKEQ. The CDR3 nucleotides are TGTGCCAGCAGCCAAGAGCTGAATCAGCCCCAGCATTTT. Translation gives CASSQELNQPQHF.

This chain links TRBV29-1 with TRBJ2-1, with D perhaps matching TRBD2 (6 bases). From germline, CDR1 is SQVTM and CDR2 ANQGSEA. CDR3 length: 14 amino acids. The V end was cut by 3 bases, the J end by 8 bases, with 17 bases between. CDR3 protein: CSVESGSNRDEQFF. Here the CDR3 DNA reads TGCAGCGTTGAGAGCGGGTCAAACAGAGATGAGCAGTTCTTC.

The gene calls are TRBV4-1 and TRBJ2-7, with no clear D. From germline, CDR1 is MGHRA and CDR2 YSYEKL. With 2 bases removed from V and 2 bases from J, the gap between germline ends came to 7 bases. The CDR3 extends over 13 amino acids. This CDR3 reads CASSQSRTYEQYF. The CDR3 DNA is TGCGCCAGCAGCCAATCCCGAACCTACGAGCAGTACTTC.

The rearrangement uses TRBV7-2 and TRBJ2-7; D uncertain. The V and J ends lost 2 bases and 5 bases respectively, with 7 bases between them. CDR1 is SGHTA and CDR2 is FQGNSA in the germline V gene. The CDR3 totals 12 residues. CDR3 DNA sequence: TGTGCCAGCAGCTTATTAGGGAACGAGCAGTACTTC. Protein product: CASSLLGNEQYF.

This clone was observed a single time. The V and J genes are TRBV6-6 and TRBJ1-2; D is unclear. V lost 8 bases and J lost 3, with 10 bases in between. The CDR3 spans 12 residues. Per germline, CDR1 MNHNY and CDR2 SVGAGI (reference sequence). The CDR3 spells CASGMAHYGYTF. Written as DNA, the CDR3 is TGTGCCAGCGGAATGGCTCACTATGGCTACACCTTC.